The 32 T cell receptor beta chains listed next were all sequenced from one sample in a study of blood T cell repertoires in COVID-19. The method was immunoSEQ multiplex PCR; TCRdb's version includes in-frame clones alone and lacks a portion of them. Of 200,000 to 300,000 clones listed, approximately 84% were seen once; the top ten hold around 2%. The source material was peripheral blood. All receptors derive from an elderly woman with acute or convalescent COVID-19.

The rearrangement uses TRBV27 and TRBJ2-1; 8 nucleotides line up with TRBD1. The V gene's germline CDR1 is MNHEY and CDR2 SMNVEV (reference sequence). The CDR3 sequence is 15 residues long. Losses at the gene ends were 3 bases for V and 3 bases for J; bases not matched to a gene: 4. The CDR3 region is CASSFSGTGYNEQFF. In nucleotides, the CDR3 is TGTGCCAGCAGTTTCTCCGGGACAGGCTACAATGAGCAGTTCTTC.

The rearrangement links TRBV7-9 to TRBJ2-5, with 7 positions matching TRBD1. The V gene end was trimmed by 5 bases and the J gene end by 4 bases; junction bases not matched to a gene: 10. The V gene's germline CDR1 is SEHNR and CDR2 FQNEAQ (reference sequence). The CDR3 sequence is 15 residues long. CDR3 loop: CASSENRGGGETQYF. CDR3 bases: TGTGCCAGCAGCGAAAACAGGGGTGGCGGAGAGACCCAGTACTTC.

This chain links TRBV7-3 with TRBJ2-1; D not certain. CDR1 is SGHTA and CDR2 is FQGTGA in the germline V gene. Trimming left V 5 bases short and J 9 bases short, with 8 bases between. This CDR3 region has 11 residues. In DNA form, the CDR3 reads TGTGCCAGCAGCCAGGAAGGTGAGCAGTTCTTC. Translating gives CASSQEGEQFF.

The chain links TRBV6-5 to TRBJ1-1; D gene ambiguous. This CDR3 region has 14 residues. Trimming left V 2 bases short and J 0 bases short, with 7 bases between. Germline assignment: CDR1 MNHEY and CDR2 SVGAGI. CDR3 residues: CASSYQRMNTEAFF. The CDR3 DNA sequence: TGTGCCAGCAGTTACCAGCGAATGAACACTGAAGCTTTCTTT.

This clone was detected a few times. This chain links TRBV5-1 with TRBJ1-2; D is perhaps TRBD1 (5 bases). The CDR3 is 13 amino acids. Germline V gene sequence: CDR1 SGHRS, CDR2 YFSETQ. V dropped 3 bases and J dropped 14 bases, with 20 bases sitting between them. The CDR3 loop is CASSWGIEEEGTF. DNA of the CDR3: TGCGCCAGCAGCTGGGGCATTGAAGAGGAAGGGACCTTC.

The chain links TRBV3-1 (or the pseudogene TRBV3-2) to TRBJ2-7; D may be TRBD2 (5 bases). CDR1 is LGHDT, CDR2 YNNKEL, per germline (reference sequence). This CDR3 region has 13 residues. V was clipped by 6 bases and J by 3 bases, with 12 bases between them. CDR3 bases: TGTGCCAGCAGTCGGGGTTCGGGCTACGAGCAGTACTTC. Its translation is CASSRGSGYEQYF.

There are a few counts of this clone. This chain uses TRBV2 with TRBJ2-3, with TRBD1 matching over 9 bases. This CDR3 contains 14 residues. Germline CDR1 and CDR2: SNHLY and FYNNEI. V shed 4 bases, J shed 1 base, and the junction held 0 bases outside the gene matches. This CDR3 reads CASSGTGGTDTQYF. For the CDR3, the DNA is TGTGCCAGCAGTGGGACAGGGGGCACAGATACGCAGTATTTT.

The rearrangement uses TRBV25-1 and TRBJ2-1; D not resolved. V shed 3 bases and J shed 0 bases, with 9 bases lying between them. This CDR3 comprises 15 residues. Germline lookup yields CDR1 MGHDK and CDR2 SYGVNS. CDR3 sequence (DNA): TGTGCCAGCAGTGATCCGGGTAACTCCTACAATGAGCAGTTCTTC. It specifies CASSDPGNSYNEQFF.

DNA of the CDR3: TGTGCCAGCAGCCCACTCAGGGGGGAGACCCAGTACTTC. Translated: CASSPLRGETQYF. The rearrangement links TRBV5-6 to TRBJ2-5, with 7 bases matching TRBD1. The CDR3 length is 13 residues. V shed 4 bases, J shed 5 bases, and the junction held 5 bases outside the gene matches. Germline-derived CDR1 and CDR2 are SGHDT and YYEEEE.

The CDR3 DNA reads TGTGCCAGCAGCGTAGTTGCAGGGGGAGAAGCTTTCTTT. Residues: CASSVVAGGEAFF. The chain has TRBV9 and TRBJ1-1, with 7 bases aligning to TRBD1. J gave up 8 bases and V 0 bases, and 4 bases lay outside the gene matches. Germline V gene sequence: CDR1 SGDLS, CDR2 YYNGEE. This CDR3 comprises 13 residues.

The gene calls are TRBV6-2 or TRBV6-3 and TRBJ1-1; D remains unclear. This CDR3 contains 14 residues. CDR1 and CDR2 (germline): MNHEY, SVGEGT. Trimming took off 5 bases at V and 1 base at J, with 11 bases between the two ends. DNA for the CDR3: TGTGCCAGCAGTGCCTCCGGGAGGAACACTGAAGCTTTCTTT. Residues: CASSASGRNTEAFF.

This chain links TRBV4-2 with TRBJ2-1; D might be TRBD2 (6 bases). CDR3 length: 18 residues. V lost 0 bases, J lost 9 bases, and 24 bases lay in between. Germline V gene lookup returns CDR1 LGHNA and CDR2 YNFKEQ. CDR3 sequence reads: CASSQDGAELARMGEQFF. CDR3 sequence (DNA): TGTGCCAGCAGCCAAGACGGTGCTGAACTAGCCCGAATGGGTGAGCAGTTCTTC.

This clone was seen a single time. V usage is TRBV19 and J usage is TRBJ2-1, with a possible D match to TRBD2 (5 bases). The CDR3 has 13 amino acids. The germline gives CDR1 LNHDA, CDR2 SQIVND (reference sequence). V was cut by 4 bases and J by 5 bases, with 9 bases left in between. The CDR3 coding sequence is TGTGCCAGTAGTACGGGAAGGAACAATGAGCAGTTCTTC. Translated, it gives CASSTGRNNEQFF.

The chain has TRBV27 and TRBJ2-1, with 7 bases that match TRBD2. The J segment lost 6 bases and the V segment lost 4 bases, leaving 9 bases of the junction unmatched. Germline CDR1 reads MNHEY; CDR2 reads SMNVEV (reference sequence). The CDR3 covers 15 residues. The CDR3 reads CASSSLGGFLNEQFF. The DNA of the CDR3 is TGTGCCAGCAGTTCCCTGGGGGGGTTCCTCAATGAGCAGTTCTTC.

On this clone itself: This specimen includes other DNA sequences encoding the same CDR3. The chain links TRBV9 to TRBJ2-2; D is undetermined. Germline V gives CDR1 SGDLS, CDR2 YYNGEE. CDR3 length: 15 residues. Trimming took 0 bases from V and 1 from J, leaving 7 bases between them. The CDR3 DNA follows: TGTGCCAGCAGCGTAGGACGGGTGAACACCGGGGAGCTGTTTTTT. Its translation is CASSVGRVNTGELFF.

The chain uses TRBV20-1 and TRBJ2-3; no reliable D call. V lost 3 bases to trimming and J lost 6 bases, with 16 bases between them. The CDR3 spans 14 residues. Germline values: CDR1 DFQATT, CDR2 SNEGSKA (reference sequence). The CDR3 DNA reads as TGCAGTGCTAGTGGCCCATCCCTGAGGGATACGCAGTATTTT. Its protein product is CSASGPSLRDTQYF.

The V call is TRBV19, the J call TRBJ2-3; 9 bases align to TRBD1. This CDR3 is 15 amino acids long. The trim removed 6 bases at V and 2 bases at J, leaving 6 bases unmatched. Germline values: CDR1 LNHDA, CDR2 SQIVND (reference sequence). The CDR3 DNA is TGTGCCAGTAGGGAGGGACAGGGTTCCACAGATACGCAGTATTTT. As protein: CASREGQGSTDTQYF.

The CDR3 nucleotides read TGTGCCAGCAGCTATCCACAGGGGCGAGCCTACGAGCAGTACTTC. This codes for CASSYPQGRAYEQYF. The chain combines TRBV7-9 with TRBJ2-7; 7 bases are shared with TRBD1. The CDR3 runs to 15 residues. Germline trimming cut 4 bases from V and 2 bases from J; bases unmatched to any gene: 8. CDR1 and CDR2 from the germline V gene are SEHNR and FQNEAQ (reference sequence).

This clone showed up just once. J is TRBJ2-7 and V is TRBV5-1; 9 bases match TRBD1. The CDR3 loop spans 16 amino acids. V lost 3 bases, J lost 0 bases, and 7 bases stayed unmatched. The V gene's germline CDR1 is SGHRS and CDR2 YFSETQ. CDR3 protein: CASSSGPGQGSYEQYF. The CDR3 DNA reads as TGCGCCAGCAGCTCCGGCCCGGGACAGGGCTCCTACGAGCAGTACTTC.

The CDR3 spells CASRADRGANEKLFF. The DNA for the CDR3 is TGTGCCAGCAGAGCGGACAGGGGTGCTAATGAAAAACTGTTTTTT. The chain carries TRBV6-5 and TRBJ1-4, with TRBD1 identical over 9 bases. The length of the CDR3 is 15 residues. Germline V gives CDR1 MNHEY, CDR2 SVGAGI. V lost 6 bases and J lost 3; bases outside the gene matches: 5.

This rearrangement joins TRBV7-9 to TRBJ2-2; TRBD1 matches at 7 bases. V dropped 2 bases and J dropped 7; count of bases not matched to a gene: 7. Germline lookup yields CDR1 SEHNR and CDR2 FQNEAQ (reference sequence). The CDR3 is 15 residues long. The CDR3 DNA sequence: TGTGCCAGCAGCTTACTGACAGGGACGATCGGGGAGCTGTTTTTT. Translation: CASSLLTGTIGELFF. Together with reference TRBV7-9 and TRBJ2-2, the CDR3 gives the full variable domain: DTGVSQNPRHKITKRGQNVTFRCDPISEHNRLYWYRQTLGQGPEFLTYFQNEAQLEKSRLLSDRFSAERPKGSFSTLEIQRTEQGDSAMYLCASSLLTGTIGELFFGEGSRLTVL.

The genes are TRBV6-6 and TRBJ1-5; D uncertain. The CDR3 runs to 15 residues. V lost 5 bases to trimming and J lost 2 bases, with 13 bases between them. From germline, CDR1 is MNHNY and CDR2 SVGAGI (reference sequence). CDR3 bases: TGTGCCAGCAGTCAAAAGGATCGGGGCAATCAGCCCCAGCATTTT. Amino acids: CASSQKDRGNQPQHF.

V is TRBV6-5 and J is TRBJ1-4; 8 nucleotides agree with TRBD1. The V segment lost 6 bases and the J segment 7 bases; nucleotides outside the gene matches: 4. CDR1 and CDR2 (germline): MNHEY, SVGAGI. The length of the CDR3 is 13 residues. In DNA form, the CDR3 reads TGTGCCAGCAGAGGGACAGGCTTTGAAAAACTGTTTTTT. It codes for CASRGTGFEKLFF.

The chain is built from TRBV9 and TRBJ2-2; tentative D call: TRBD2 (6 bases). Germline V gene data show CDR1 as SGDLS and CDR2 as YYNGEE. Trimming shortened V by 3 bases and J by 5 bases, and 14 bases separated the two germline ends. The CDR3 has 15 amino acids. The CDR3 loop reads CASSGTNWRTGELFF. The CDR3 DNA reads as TGTGCCAGCAGCGGGACTAACTGGAGGACCGGGGAGCTGTTTTTT.

Notes on this clone: The junction departs from germline at one end; a sequencing error may be responsible. The J gene is TRBJ2-7, the V gene TRBV4-1; TRBD2 matches 11 bases. From germline, CDR1 is MGHRA and CDR2 YSYEKL. This CDR3 is built from 15 residues. The chain's CDR3 is CVSSQPTSGSYEQYF. The CDR3 nucleotides read TGCGTCAGCAGCCAACCCACTAGCGGGAGTTACGAGCAGTACTTC.

The genes are TRBV12-5 and TRBJ2-3, with 7 bases matching TRBD2. The length of the CDR3 is 16 residues. CDR1 and CDR2 (germline): LGHNT, FRNRAP. The J segment lost 3 bases and the V segment lost 6 bases, leaving 12 bases of the junction unmatched. CDR3 nucleotides: TGTGCTAGTGGCCACGGAGCGGGGAGATTTACAGATACGCAGTATTTT. Its protein product is CASGHGAGRFTDTQYF.

CDR3 region: CASSLWDSFTEAFF. The CDR3 coding sequence is TGTGCCAGCAGCTTATGGGACAGCTTCACTGAAGCTTTCTTT. The chain links TRBV7-2 to TRBJ1-1; 7 nucleotides agree with TRBD1. The germline V gene has CDR1 SGHTA and CDR2 FQGNSA. The CDR3 totals 14 residues. The trim removed 2 bases at V and 4 bases at J, leaving 4 bases unmatched.

This clone was seen a handful of times. The chain recombines TRBV28 with TRBJ2-3; no clear D gene. Deletions cut 6 bases from V and 6 bases from J, with 7 bases between. This CDR3 is built from 11 residues. The germline V gene encodes CDR1 MDHEN and CDR2 SYDVKM. The CDR3 reads CASRAYDTQYF. CDR3 in DNA: TGTGCCAGCAGAGCTTACGATACGCAGTATTTT.

J is TRBJ2-1 and V is TRBV7-9; the match to TRBD2 covers 12 bases. This CDR3 has 15 amino acids. Germline V gene data show CDR1 as SEHNR and CDR2 as FQNEAQ (reference sequence). V was clipped by 6 bases and J by 4 bases; unmatched bases: 4. The DNA of the CDR3 is TGTGCCAGCAGGCGGACTAGCGGGATATACAATGAGCAGTTCTTC. Translation: CASRRTSGIYNEQFF.

The chain uses TRBV11-2 and TRBJ2-4; possibly TRBD2 for D (5 bases). Per the germline V gene, CDR1 is SGHAT and CDR2 is FQNNGV. V was clipped by 0 bases and J by 1 base, with 13 bases between them. CDR3 length: 17 residues. DNA for the CDR3: TGTGCCAGCAGCTTAGATTCCGGGGTGGGGGCCAAAAACATTCAGTACTTC. It is translated as CASSLDSGVGAKNIQYF.

The V and J genes are TRBV4-3 and TRBJ1-2; D is unresolved. This CDR3 region has 15 residues. The germline V and J ends were trimmed by 0 bases and 4 bases, with 12 bases remaining between them. Germline CDR1 is LGHNA and CDR2 is YSLEER. CDR3 amino acids: CASSQDLGGSYGYTF. The CDR3, as DNA: TGCGCCAGCAGCCAAGATTTGGGAGGATCCTATGGCTACACCTTC.

This CDR3 reads CASSLAGRGGAMGTDTQYF. DNA of the CDR3: TGTGCCAGCAGCTTGGCCGGTCGCGGGGGGGCGATGGGCACAGATACGCAGTATTTT. The V call is TRBV5-6, the J call TRBJ2-3, with 9 bases that match TRBD2. The germline gives CDR1 SGHDT, CDR2 YYEEEE. This CDR3 contains 19 residues. V gave up 0 bases and J gave up 1 base; unmatched junction bases: 12.